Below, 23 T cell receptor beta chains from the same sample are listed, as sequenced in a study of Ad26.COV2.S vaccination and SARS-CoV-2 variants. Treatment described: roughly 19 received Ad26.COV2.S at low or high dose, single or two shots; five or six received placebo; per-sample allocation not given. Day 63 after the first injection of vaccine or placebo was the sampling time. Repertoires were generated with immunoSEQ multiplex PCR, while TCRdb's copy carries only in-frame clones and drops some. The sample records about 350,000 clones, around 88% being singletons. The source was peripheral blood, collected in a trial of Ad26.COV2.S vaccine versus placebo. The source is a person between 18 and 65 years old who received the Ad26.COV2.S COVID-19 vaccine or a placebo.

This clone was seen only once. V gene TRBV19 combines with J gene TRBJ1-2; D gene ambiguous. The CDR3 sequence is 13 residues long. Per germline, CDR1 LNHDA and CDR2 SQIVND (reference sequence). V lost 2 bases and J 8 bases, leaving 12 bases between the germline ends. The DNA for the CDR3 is TGTGCCAGTAGTATACGGGGAGGGATCGGCTACACCTTC. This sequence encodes CASSIRGGIGYTF.

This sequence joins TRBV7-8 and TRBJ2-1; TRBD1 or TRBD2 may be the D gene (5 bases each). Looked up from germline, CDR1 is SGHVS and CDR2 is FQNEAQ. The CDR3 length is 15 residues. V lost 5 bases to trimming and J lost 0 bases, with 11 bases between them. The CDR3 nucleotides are TGTGCCAGCAGCCCTTGGGGGAGCTCCTACAATGAGCAGTTCTTC. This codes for CASSPWGSSYNEQFF.

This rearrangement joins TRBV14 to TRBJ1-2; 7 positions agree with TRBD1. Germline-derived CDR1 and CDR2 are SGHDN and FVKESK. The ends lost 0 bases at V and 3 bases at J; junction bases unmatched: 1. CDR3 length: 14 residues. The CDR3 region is CASSQDRGDYGYTF. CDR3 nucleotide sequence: TGTGCCAGCAGCCAAGACAGGGGGGACTATGGCTACACCTTC.

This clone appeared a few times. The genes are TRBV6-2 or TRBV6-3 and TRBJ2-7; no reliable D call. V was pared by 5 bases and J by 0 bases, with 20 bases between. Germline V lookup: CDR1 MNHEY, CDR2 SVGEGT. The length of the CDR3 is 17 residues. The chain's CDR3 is CASSQLPFLTPSYEQYF. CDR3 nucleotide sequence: TGTGCCAGCAGTCAACTACCCTTCCTGACACCCTCCTACGAGCAGTACTTC.

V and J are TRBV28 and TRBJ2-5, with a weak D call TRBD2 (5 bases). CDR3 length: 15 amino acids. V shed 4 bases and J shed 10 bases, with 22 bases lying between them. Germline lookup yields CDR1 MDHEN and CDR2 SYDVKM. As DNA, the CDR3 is TGTGCCAGCAGTTCCCCCCCCACTCGGGCCGGGGACCAGTACTTC. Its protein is CASSSPPTRAGDQYF.

In nucleotides, the CDR3 is TGTGCCAGCAGTGAATCGTGGGGCACTGAAGCTTTCTTT. Translating gives CASSESWGTEAFF. The rearrangement uses TRBV6-1 and TRBJ1-1; no clear D gene. The V gene lost 2 bases and the J gene lost 4 bases, with 8 bases spanning the gap. Germline V gene sequence: CDR1 MNHNS, CDR2 SASEGT. This CDR3 comprises 13 residues.

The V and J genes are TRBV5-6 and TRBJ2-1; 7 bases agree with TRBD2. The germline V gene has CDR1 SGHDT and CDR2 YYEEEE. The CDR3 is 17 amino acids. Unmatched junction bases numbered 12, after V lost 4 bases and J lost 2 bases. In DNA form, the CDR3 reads TGTGCCAGCAGCCGTTTAGCGGGCAGAGCAGCCTACAATGAGCAGTTCTTC. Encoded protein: CASSRLAGRAAYNEQFF. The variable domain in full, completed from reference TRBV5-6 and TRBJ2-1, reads DAGVTQSPTHLIKTRGQQVTLRCSPKSGHDTVSWYQQALGQGPQFIFQYYEEEERQRGNFPDRFSGHQFPNYSSELNVNALLLGDSALYLCASSRLAGRAAYNEQFFGPGTRLTVL.

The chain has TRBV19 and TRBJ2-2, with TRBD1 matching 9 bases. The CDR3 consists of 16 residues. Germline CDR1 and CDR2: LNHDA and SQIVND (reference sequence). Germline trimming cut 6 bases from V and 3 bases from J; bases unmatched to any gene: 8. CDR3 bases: TGTGCCAGTAGCGAGGGGACAGGGTTTTACACCGGGGAGCTGTTTTTT. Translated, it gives CASSEGTGFYTGELFF.

CDR3 in DNA: TGTGCCACCTGTGGTGGGGCGGGAGGGGGTCTGGGAGAGACCCAGTACTTC. Amino acids: CATCGGAGGGLGETQYF. This rearrangement joins TRBV24-1 to TRBJ2-5, with TRBD2 identical over 9 bases. CDR1 and CDR2 from the germline V gene are KGHDR and SFDVKD. J lost 4 bases, V lost 9 bases, and 17 bases had no gene match. The CDR3 consists of 17 residues.

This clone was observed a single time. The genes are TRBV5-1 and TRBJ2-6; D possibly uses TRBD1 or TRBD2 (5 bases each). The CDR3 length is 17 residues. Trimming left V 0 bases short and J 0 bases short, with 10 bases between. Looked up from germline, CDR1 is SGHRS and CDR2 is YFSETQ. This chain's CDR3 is CASSLAGAVSGANVLTF. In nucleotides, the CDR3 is TGCGCCAGCAGCTTGGCCGGGGCGGTCTCTGGGGCCAACGTCCTGACTTTC.

The CDR3 DNA reads as TGTGCCAGCAGCAGGGGGGCGGCTGGAAACACCATATATTTT. It yields the protein CASSRGAAGNTIYF. The V and J genes are TRBV2 and TRBJ1-3; 7 nucleotides match TRBD1. Germline V lookup: CDR1 SNHLY, CDR2 FYNNEI. The CDR3 runs to 14 residues. Trimming at V came to 6 bases and at J to 2 bases, leaving 4 bases not matched to a gene. Full variable domain (outside the CDR3, taken from reference TRBV2 and TRBJ1-3): EPEVTQTPSHQVTQMGQEVILRCVPISNHLYFYWYRQILGQKVEFLVSFYNNEISEKSEIFDDQFSVERPDGSNFTLKIRSTKLEDSAMYFCASSRGAAGNTIYFGEGSWLTVV.

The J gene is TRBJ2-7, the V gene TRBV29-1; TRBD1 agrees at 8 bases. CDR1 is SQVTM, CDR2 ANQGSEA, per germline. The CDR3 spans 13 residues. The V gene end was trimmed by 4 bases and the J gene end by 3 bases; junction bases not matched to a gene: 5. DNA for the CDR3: TGCAGCGTTGCCCCCGACAGGGGCTACGAGCAGTACTTC. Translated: CSVAPDRGYEQYF.

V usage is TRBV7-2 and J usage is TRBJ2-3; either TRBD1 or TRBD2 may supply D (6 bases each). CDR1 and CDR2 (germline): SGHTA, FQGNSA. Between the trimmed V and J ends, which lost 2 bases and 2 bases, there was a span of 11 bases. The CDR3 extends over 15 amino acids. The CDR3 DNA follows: TGTGCCAGCAGCTTAAGAGGGGGGCACACAGATACGCAGTATTTT. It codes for CASSLRGGHTDTQYF.

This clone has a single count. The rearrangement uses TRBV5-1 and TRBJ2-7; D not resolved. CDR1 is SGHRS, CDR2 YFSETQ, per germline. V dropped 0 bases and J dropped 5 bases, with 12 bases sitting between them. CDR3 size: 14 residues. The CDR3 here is CASSLAGQDDEQYF. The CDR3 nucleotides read TGCGCCAGCAGCTTGGCCGGGCAGGACGACGAGCAGTACTTC. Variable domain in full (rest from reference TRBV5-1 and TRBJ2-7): KAGVTQTPRYLIKTRGQQVTLSCSPISGHRSVSWYQQTPGQGLQFLFEYFSETQRNKGNFPGRFSGRQFSNSRSEMNVSTLELGDSALYLCASSLAGQDDEQYFGPGTRLTVT.

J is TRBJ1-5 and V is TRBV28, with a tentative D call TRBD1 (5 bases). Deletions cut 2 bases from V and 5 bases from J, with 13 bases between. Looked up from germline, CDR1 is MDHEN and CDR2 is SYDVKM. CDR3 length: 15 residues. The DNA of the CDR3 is TGTGCCAGCAGTTTACGGGGACTCCCCTATCAGCCCCAGCATTTT. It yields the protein CASSLRGLPYQPQHF. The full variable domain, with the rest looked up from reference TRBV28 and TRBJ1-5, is DVKVTQSSRYLVKRTGEKVFLECVQDMDHENMFWYRQDPGLGLRLIYFSYDVKMKEKGDIPEGYSVSREKKERFSLILESASTNQTSMYLCASSLRGLPYQPQHFGDGTRLSIL.

The CDR3 sequence is CASSSRGGQGNNEQFF. The CDR3 DNA follows: TGTGCCAGCAGCTCTCGGGGGGGCCAGGGTAATAATGAGCAGTTCTTC. This sequence joins TRBV5-5 and TRBJ2-1, with 8 bases that match TRBD2. The CDR3 length is 16 residues. CDR1 and CDR2 from the germline V gene are SGHKS and YYEKEE (reference sequence). Unmatched junction bases numbered 12, after V lost 3 bases and J lost 7 bases.

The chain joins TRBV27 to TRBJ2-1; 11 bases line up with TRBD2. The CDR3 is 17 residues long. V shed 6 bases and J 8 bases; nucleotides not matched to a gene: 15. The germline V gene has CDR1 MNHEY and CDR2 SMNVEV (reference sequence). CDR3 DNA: TGTGCCAGCAGCCCTCCCGCCCCACTAGCGGGAGTACATGAGCAGTTCTTC. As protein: CASSPPAPLAGVHEQFF.

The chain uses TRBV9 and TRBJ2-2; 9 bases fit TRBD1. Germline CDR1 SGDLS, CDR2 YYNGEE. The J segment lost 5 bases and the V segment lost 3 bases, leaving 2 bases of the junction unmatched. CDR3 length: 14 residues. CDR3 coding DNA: TGTGCCAGCAGCGCCGGACAGGGGACCGGGGAGCTGTTTTTT. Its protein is CASSAGQGTGELFF.

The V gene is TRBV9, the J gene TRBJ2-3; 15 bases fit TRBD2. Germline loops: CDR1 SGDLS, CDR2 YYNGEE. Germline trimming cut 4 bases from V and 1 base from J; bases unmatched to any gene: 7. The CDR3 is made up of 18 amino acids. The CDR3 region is CASSLRGLAGGRTDTQYF. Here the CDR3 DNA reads TGTGCCAGCAGCCTGAGGGGACTAGCGGGAGGCCGCACAGATACGCAGTATTTT.

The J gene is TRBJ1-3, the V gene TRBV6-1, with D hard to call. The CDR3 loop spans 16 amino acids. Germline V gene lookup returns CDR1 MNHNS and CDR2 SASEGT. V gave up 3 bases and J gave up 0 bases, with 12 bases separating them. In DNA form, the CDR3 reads TGTGCCAGCAGTGATTTGGGTCAGTTCTCTGGAAACACCATATATTTT. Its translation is CASSDLGQFSGNTIYF.

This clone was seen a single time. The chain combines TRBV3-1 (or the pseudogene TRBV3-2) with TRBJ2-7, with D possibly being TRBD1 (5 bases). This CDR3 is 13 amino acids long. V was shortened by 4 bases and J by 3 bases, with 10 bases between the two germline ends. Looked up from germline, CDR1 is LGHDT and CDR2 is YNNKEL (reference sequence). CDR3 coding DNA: TGTGCCAGCAGCCGACAAACAGGCTACGAGCAGTACTTC. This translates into CASSRQTGYEQYF.

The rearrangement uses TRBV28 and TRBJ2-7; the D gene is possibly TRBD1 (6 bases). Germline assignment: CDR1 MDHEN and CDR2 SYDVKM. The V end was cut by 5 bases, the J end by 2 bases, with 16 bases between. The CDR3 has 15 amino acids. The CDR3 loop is CASSPQRDTTYEQYF. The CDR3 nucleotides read TGTGCCAGCAGTCCCCAAAGGGACACTACCTACGAGCAGTACTTC. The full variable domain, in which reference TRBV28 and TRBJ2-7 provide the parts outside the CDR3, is DVKVTQSSRYLVKRTGEKVFLECVQDMDHENMFWYRQDPGLGLRLIYFSYDVKMKEKGDIPEGYSVSREKKERFSLILESASTNQTSMYLCASSPQRDTTYEQYFGPGTRLTVT.

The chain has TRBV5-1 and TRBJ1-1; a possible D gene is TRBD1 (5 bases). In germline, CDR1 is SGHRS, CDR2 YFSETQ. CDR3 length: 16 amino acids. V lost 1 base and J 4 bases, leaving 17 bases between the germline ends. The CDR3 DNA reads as TGCGCCAGCAGCTTGTTCTCAGGGCCCTCGAGCACTGAAGCTTTCTTT. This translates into CASSLFSGPSSTEAFF.